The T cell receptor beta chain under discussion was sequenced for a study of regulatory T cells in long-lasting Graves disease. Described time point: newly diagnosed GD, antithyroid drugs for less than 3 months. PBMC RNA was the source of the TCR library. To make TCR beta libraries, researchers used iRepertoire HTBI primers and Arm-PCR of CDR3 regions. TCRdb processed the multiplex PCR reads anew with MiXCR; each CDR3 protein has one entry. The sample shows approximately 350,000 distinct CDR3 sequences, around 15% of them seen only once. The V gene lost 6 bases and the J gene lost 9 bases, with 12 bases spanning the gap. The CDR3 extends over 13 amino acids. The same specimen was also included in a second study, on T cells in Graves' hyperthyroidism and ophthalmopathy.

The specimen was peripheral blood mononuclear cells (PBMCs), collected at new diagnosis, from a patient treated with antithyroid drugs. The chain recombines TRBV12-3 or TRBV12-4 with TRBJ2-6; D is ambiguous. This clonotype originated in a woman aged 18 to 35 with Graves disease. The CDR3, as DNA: TGTGCCAGCAGCCTGGTTAGAGGCAACGTCCTGACTTTC. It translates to CASSLVRGNVLTF.